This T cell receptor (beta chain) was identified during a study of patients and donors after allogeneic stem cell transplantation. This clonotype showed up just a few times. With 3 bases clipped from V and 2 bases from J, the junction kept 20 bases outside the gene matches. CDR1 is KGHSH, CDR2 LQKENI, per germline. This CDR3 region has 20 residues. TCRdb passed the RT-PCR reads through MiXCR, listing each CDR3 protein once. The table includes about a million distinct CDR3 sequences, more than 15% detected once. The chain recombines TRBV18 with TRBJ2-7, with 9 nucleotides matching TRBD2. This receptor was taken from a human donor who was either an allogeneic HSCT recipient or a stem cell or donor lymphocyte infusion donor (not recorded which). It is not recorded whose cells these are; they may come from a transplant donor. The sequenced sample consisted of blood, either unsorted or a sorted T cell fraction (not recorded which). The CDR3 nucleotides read TGTGCCAGCTCACCGGGTATGGCTAGCGGGGTTCAACCATTGACCTACGAGCAGTACTTC. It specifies CASSPGMASGVQPLTYEQYF.